Sequencing of this T cell receptor beta chain was carried out in a study of T cell responses to AZD1222 COVID-19 vaccine (dated by TCRdb to about 2021). Some background on the complete study: AZD1222 recipients whose second dose came at about 4 weeks and those whose second dose came at about 12 weeks were combined into one group, since spike-specific TCR depth and breadth did not differ between the two schedules. A total of 240 or so trial participants underwent TCR sequencing, of whom nearly 210 had received two doses of AZD1222 and about 25 had received two doses of the MenACWY control vaccine. Trial participants were enrolled into age subgroups of 18-55, 56-69 and 70-plus years, which contained about 150, 28 and 57 TCR-sequenced participants, respectively.

The germline V gene provides CDR1 KGHSH and CDR2 LQKENI. The CDR3 covers 16 residues, taking in both the cysteine and the phenylalanine. The retained sequence is limited to the CDR3, 48 bases, with the frame set at the first base. The V and J ends are trimmed by 0 bases and 7 bases, leaving 19 bases between them. On this clone: What this receptor recognizes is not known. No base-level quality is on record; no much larger clone is a single base apart.

The CDR3 regions of human TCRbeta chains were subjected to immunosequencing. Per the authors' processing: TCRs in the repertoires were compared against a reference library of SARS-CoV-2-specific TCRs that had been generated with the MIRA antigen-specificity platform. Breadth was defined as the fraction of unique TCRs that were SARS-CoV-2-associated, and depth was defined as the fraction of total T cells that were SARS-CoV-2-associated. Each spike-specific TCR was assigned to its reactive spike region and to a CD4 or CD8 class using the MIRA data. Log10-transformed breadth and depth values were compared by one-way ANOVA with Sidak's multiple comparisons tests. Held by TCRdb, this immuneACCESS table contains in-frame sequences only and omits some clones. Under half of the omission traces to an unresolved V gene where checked; the cause of the rest is unknown. Clonal size and the V and J genes are those of that table, whereas D and trimming came from the DNA. Recorded for this sample are some 170,000 clones; 85% to 95% of them occurred a single time. The top ten hold about 1% of the sample.

Broader findings and caveats from the paper: The whole spike protein was spanned by vaccine-associated CD4 TCRs, and dominant responses were seen in regions 160-218 and 743-854. Reportedly, close to half of the unique spike-specific TCRs recognized epitopes lying outside the regions that are mutated in the B.1.351 and B.1.1.7 variants. The 56-69-year group was small, and its depth increase did not reach significance, likely because of low power. Only six or seven AZD1222 recipients were SARS-CoV-2 seropositive at baseline, limiting conclusions about previously exposed vaccinees. Because no day 14 peak-response samples were available, the repertoires could be characterized only after the peak T cell response. Participants were mostly white British, with more females than males. The authors suggested clonal diversity may have been underestimated. Spike-specific TCR breadth and depth rose significantly after two AZD1222 doses compared with day 0 and with MenACWY recipients.

The meaning of the sample's time point label: baseline before first vaccination. The vaccinee samples were drawn from two UK trials, COV001 and COV002, one of which was a single-blind randomized controlled phase 2/3 trial testing AZD1222 (ChAdOx1 nCoV-19) in healthy adults. For TCRbeta chain sequencing, PBMC samples from trial participants were taken at day 0 and at day 28 after the second dose. Here the chain combines TRBV18 and TRBJ2-7; the D gene could be TRBD1 or TRBD2, each one agreeing over 5 bases. Sample: peripheral blood, taken on day 0 of AZD1222 vaccination. The sequence derives from an adult in good health. The nucleotide sequence reads as follows: TGTGCCAGCTCACCACCGGGGGTCTCTCCCCCGACTGAGCAGTACTTC. This gives the protein CASSPPGVSPPTEQYF. Supplemented by the reference TRBV18 and TRBJ2-7 proteins around the CDR3, the complete variable domain is NAGVMQNPRHLVRRRGQEARLRCSPMKGHSHVYWYRQLPEEGLKFMVYLQKENIIDESGMPKERFSAEFPKEGPSILRIQQVVRGDSAAYFCASSPPGVSPPTEQYFGPGTRLTVT.